The subject of this entry is one T cell receptor (beta chain). Generated by immunoSEQ multiplex PCR, the TCRdb table keeps only in-frame clones and is missing some. The repertoire holds tens of thousands of clones, roughly nine tenths seen once, with roughly 7.2% in the top ten. This sample is part of a study of control samples from healthy donors and cancer patients. Per germline, CDR1 SNHLY and CDR2 FYNNEI. The V segment lost 11 bases and the J segment 4 bases; nucleotides outside the gene matches: 15. The CDR3 is 15 amino acids. Sequenced sample: blood. The clonotype originates from a woman aged 55-70 years in good health. V gene TRBV2 combines with J gene TRBJ2-5, with TRBD1 identical over 8 bases. CDR3 amino acids: CAGGEQATGGETQYF. CDR3 nucleotides: TGTGCCGGAGGAGAGCAGGCCACAGGGGGAGAGACCCAGTACTTC.